This TCR beta chain stems from a study of blood T cell repertoires in COVID-19. The V gene's germline CDR1 is GTSNPN and CDR2 SVGIG (reference sequence). Between the trimmed V and J ends, which lost 2 bases and 6 bases, there was a span of 11 bases. This CDR3 has 13 residues. Only in-frame clones appear in the TCRdb table, and some are missing; sequencing was by immunoSEQ multiplex PCR. The profile shows some 290,000 clones, around 90% of them singletons. This sequence was found in a woman aged 45-65 years who had recovered from COVID-19. The source material was peripheral blood. This chain uses TRBV30 with TRBJ1-5; weak D call: TRBD1 (5 bases). The CDR3 coding sequence is TGTGCCTGGAGTTCGGGGGAGGGTCAGCCCCAGCATTTT. Translated: CAWSSGEGQPQHF.